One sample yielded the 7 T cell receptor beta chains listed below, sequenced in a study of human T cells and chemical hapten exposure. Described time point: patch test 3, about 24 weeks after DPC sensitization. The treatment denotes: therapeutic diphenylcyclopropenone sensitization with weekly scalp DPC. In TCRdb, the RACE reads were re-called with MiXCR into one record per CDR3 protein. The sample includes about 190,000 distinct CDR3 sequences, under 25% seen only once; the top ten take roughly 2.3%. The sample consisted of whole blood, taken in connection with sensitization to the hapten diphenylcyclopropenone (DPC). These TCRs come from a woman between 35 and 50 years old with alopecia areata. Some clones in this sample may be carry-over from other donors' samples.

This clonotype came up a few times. CDR3 nucleotides: TGTGCCAGCAGCGCGGACAGCAATAATTCACCCCTCCACTTT. This translates into CASSADSNNSPLHF. The chain employs TRBV7-2 and TRBJ1-6; perhaps TRBD1 as D (6 bases). Trimming removed 5 bases at V and 5 bases at J, with 10 bases between. Germline V gives CDR1 SGHTA, CDR2 FQGNSA. The CDR3 is 14 amino acids.

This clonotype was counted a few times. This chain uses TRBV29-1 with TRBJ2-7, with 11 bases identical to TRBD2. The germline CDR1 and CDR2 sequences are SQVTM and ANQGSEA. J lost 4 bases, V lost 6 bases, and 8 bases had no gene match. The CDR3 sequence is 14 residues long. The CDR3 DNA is TGCAGCGTACTAGCGGGAGCGGGCCTGTACGAGCAGTACTTC. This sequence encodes CSVLAGAGLYEQYF.

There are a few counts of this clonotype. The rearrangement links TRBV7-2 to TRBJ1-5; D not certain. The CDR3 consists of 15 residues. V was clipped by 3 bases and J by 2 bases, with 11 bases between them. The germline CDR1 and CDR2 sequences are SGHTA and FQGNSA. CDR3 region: CASSFRGLGNQPQHF. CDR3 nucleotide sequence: TGTGCCAGCAGCTTTAGAGGCCTGGGCAATCAGCCCCAGCATTTT.

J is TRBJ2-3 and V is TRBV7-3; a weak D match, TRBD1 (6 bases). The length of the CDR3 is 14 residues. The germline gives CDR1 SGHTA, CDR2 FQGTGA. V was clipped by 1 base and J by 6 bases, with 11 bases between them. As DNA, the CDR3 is TGTGCCAGCAGCTTAAATGGGGGCGATGATACGCAGTATTTT. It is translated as CASSLNGGDDTQYF. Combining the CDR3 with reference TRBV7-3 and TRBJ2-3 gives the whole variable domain GAGVSQTPSNKVTEKGKYVELRCDPISGHTALYWYRQSLGQGPEFLIYFQGTGAADDSGLPNDRFFAVRPEGSVSTLKIQRTERGDSAVYLCASSLNGGDDTQYFGPGTRLTVL.

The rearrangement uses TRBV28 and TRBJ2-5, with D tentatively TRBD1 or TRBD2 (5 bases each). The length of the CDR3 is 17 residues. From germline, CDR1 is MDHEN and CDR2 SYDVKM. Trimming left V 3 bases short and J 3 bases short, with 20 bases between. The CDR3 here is CASSLAPVGTRKETQYF. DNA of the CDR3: TGTGCCAGCAGTTTGGCTCCGGTAGGGACCCGAAAAGAGACCCAGTACTTC.

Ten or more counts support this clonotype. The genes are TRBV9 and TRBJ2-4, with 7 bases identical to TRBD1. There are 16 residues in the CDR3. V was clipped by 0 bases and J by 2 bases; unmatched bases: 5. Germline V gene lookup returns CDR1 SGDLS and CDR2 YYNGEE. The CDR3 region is CASSVDPTGTKNIQYF. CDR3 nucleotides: TGTGCCAGCAGCGTAGATCCGACAGGGACCAAAAACATTCAGTACTTC. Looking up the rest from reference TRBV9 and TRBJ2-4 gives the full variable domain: DSGVTQTPKHLITATGQRVTLRCSPRSGDLSVYWYQQSLDQGLQFLIQYYNGEERAKGNILERFSAQQFPDLHSELNLSSLELGDSALYFCASSVDPTGTKNIQYFGAGTRLSVL.

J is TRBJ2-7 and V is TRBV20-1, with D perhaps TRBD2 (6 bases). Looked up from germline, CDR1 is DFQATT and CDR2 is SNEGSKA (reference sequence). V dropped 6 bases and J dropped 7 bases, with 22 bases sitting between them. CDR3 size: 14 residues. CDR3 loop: CSAREVSGREEQYF. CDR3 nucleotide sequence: TGCAGTGCAAGGGAGGTTAGCGGAAGGGAAGAGCAGTACTTC.